Described below is a single T cell receptor (beta chain) sequence and its context. Its specificity is unknown. This record belongs to a study of T cell responses to AZD1222 COVID-19 vaccine. Notes on the study in general: The peak T cell response came first, and repertoires were sampled only after it. Across the whole spike, CD4 TCRs peaked at regions 160-218 and 743-854. The breadth and depth of Spike-specific TCRs increased once two AZD1222 doses had been given.

Germline CDR1 reads MDHEN; CDR2 reads SYDVKM. V shed 5 bases and J shed 10 bases, with 8 bases lying between them. The CDR3 has 10 amino acids. Profiling relied on immunoSEQ multiplex PCR, and the TCRdb table lists in-frame clones only, not all of them. The table shows roughly 150,000 clones, with over 70% occurring only once. The sequence was collected from an adult who received the AZD1222 COVID-19 vaccine. The source material was peripheral blood, sampled 28 days after the second AZD1222 dose. The V and J genes are TRBV28 and TRBJ1-1; D is ambiguous. As DNA, the CDR3 is TGTGCCAGCAGTGCAGGCCTAGCTTTCTTT. Its translation: CASSAGLAFF.